Listed here are 13 T cell receptor beta chains from one sample, sequenced in a study of T cells in Graves' hyperthyroidism and ophthalmopathy. Amplification of TCR beta CDR3 regions was performed using RNA transcripts as template. The primer set for the first-round RT-PCR of the TCR CDR3 was HTBI. TCRdb used MiXCR to reprocess the multiplex PCR reads, holding one entry per CDR3 protein. Counted here are 85,000 to 110,000 distinct CDR3 sequences, 47% occurring once; the ten biggest clones make up approximately 27%. The sample consisted of blood. Source of these receptors: a man aged 40-50 years with Graves' hyperthyroidism.

In this sample, this clonotype turned up many times. V usage is TRBV6-6 and J usage is TRBJ1-5, with 8 nucleotides matching TRBD1. Germline values: CDR1 MNHNY, CDR2 SVGAGI (reference sequence). The CDR3 contains 13 residues. The trim removed 6 bases at V and 7 bases at J, leaving 5 bases unmatched. The CDR3 sequence is CASSPTGEQPQHF. As DNA, the CDR3 is TGTGCCAGCAGCCCGACAGGGGAGCAGCCCCAGCATTTT.

This clonotype was picked up many times. The V gene is TRBV5-4, the J gene TRBJ2-3; D unresolved. CDR3 length: 14 residues. Deletions cut 3 bases from V and 1 base from J, with 9 bases between. Germline V gene sequence: CDR1 SGHNT, CDR2 YYREEE (reference sequence). The chain's CDR3 is CASSSETRTDTQYF. Written as DNA, the CDR3 is TGTGCCAGCAGCTCAGAGACCCGCACAGATACGCAGTATTTT.

This clonotype was observed a few times. The rearrangement links TRBV28 to TRBJ2-1; 8 bases fit TRBD1. Germline trimming cut 4 bases from V and 3 bases from J; bases unmatched to any gene: 11. CDR1 MDHEN and CDR2 SYDVKM come from the germline V gene. The CDR3 totals 17 residues. The CDR3 spells CASSSTQGAAGYNEQFF. The CDR3 nucleotides read TGTGCCAGCAGTTCGACTCAGGGGGCGGCGGGCTACAATGAGCAGTTCTTC.

This clonotype was found many times. In DNA, the CDR3 is TGTGCCAGTAGTTTGGACAGGGGTCCTCTCCACGAGCAGTACTTC. Translated, it gives CASSLDRGPLHEQYF. The rearrangement links TRBV19 to TRBJ2-7, with 9 bases fitting TRBD1. Germline values: CDR1 LNHDA, CDR2 SQIVND (reference sequence). V lost 5 bases, J lost 5 bases, and 10 bases stayed unmatched. The CDR3 totals 15 residues.

This chain connects TRBV2 to TRBJ2-1; 11 bases agree with TRBD1. This CDR3 spans 14 amino acids. Trimming at V came to 6 bases and at J to 6 bases, leaving 4 bases not matched to a gene. CDR1 SNHLY and CDR2 FYNNEI come from the germline V gene. This CDR3 is CASSQGTGGNEQFF. CDR3 in DNA: TGTGCCAGCAGCCAGGGGACAGGGGGCAATGAGCAGTTCTTC.

V usage is TRBV7-8 and J usage is TRBJ1-5; 9 bases line up with TRBD1. Per germline, CDR1 SGHVS and CDR2 FQNEAQ. The V and J ends lost 5 bases and 6 bases, in that order; junction bases with no gene match: 5. The length of the CDR3 is 14 residues. The CDR3 DNA reads TGTGCCAGCAGCATGGGACAGGGCAGTCAGCCCCAGCATTTT. Amino acid sequence: CASSMGQGSQPQHF.

The chain has TRBV6-5 and TRBJ2-5; D gene unclear. Trimming left V 6 bases short and J 5 bases short, with 13 bases between. The CDR3 sequence is 13 residues long. CDR1 MNHEY and CDR2 SVGAGI come from the germline V gene. For the CDR3, the DNA is TGTGCCAGCAGCCAGACGGCAGTCGAGACCCAGTACTTC. It encodes CASSQTAVETQYF.

Concerning this clonotype: This may be a read error, as it is one base from a much larger clone. This chain uses TRBV2 with TRBJ1-1; D is unresolved. CDR1 and CDR2 (germline): SNHLY, FYNNEI. Trimming removed 5 bases from V and 4 bases from J, with 5 bases in between. The CDR3 extends over 11 amino acids. Here the CDR3 reads CASSFFTEAFF. In DNA form, the CDR3 reads TGTGCCAGCAGTTTTTTCACTGAAGCTTTCTTT.

This clonotype was recorded at least ten times. V gene TRBV4-2 combines with J gene TRBJ2-2, with 9 positions matching TRBD1. V trimming: 5 bases; J trimming: 7 bases; junction bases outside the gene matches: 8. The germline V gene encodes CDR1 LGHNA and CDR2 YNFKEQ. The CDR3 spans 15 residues. CDR3: CASSSRQGGSGELFF. DNA for the CDR3: TGTGCCAGCAGCTCCCGACAGGGGGGGAGCGGGGAGCTGTTTTTT.

This clonotype was counted ten times or more. V usage is TRBV2 and J usage is TRBJ2-7; weak D call: TRBD1 (5 bases). V gave up 2 bases and J gave up 4 bases, with 15 bases separating them. From germline, CDR1 is SNHLY and CDR2 FYNNEI. This CDR3 comprises 15 residues. The CDR3 reads CASSERGRADYEQYF. The CDR3 DNA sequence: TGTGCCAGCAGTGAAAGGGGTAGGGCCGATTACGAGCAGTACTTC.

The chain joins TRBV5-8 to TRBJ2-3; TRBD2 agrees at 16 bases. CDR3 length: 17 residues. The junction had 4 bases not matched to a gene; V was cut back by 6 bases and J by 0 bases. Germline CDR1 is SGHTS and CDR2 is YDEGEE. The CDR3 bases are TGTGCCAGCATGGGACTAGCGGGGGGGCTCAGCACAGATACGCAGTATTTT. Amino acid sequence: CASMGLAGGLSTDTQYF.

In the case of this clonotype: A junction end diverges from the germline sequence, so it may reflect a read error. V usage is TRBV20-1 and J usage is TRBJ2-7, with D unresolved. Per the germline V gene, CDR1 is DFQATT and CDR2 is SNEGSKA (reference sequence). CDR3 length equals 12 residues. CDR3 residues: CSAREFVGEQHF. CDR3 coding DNA: TGCAGTGCTAGAGAGTTTGTGGGTGAGCAGCACTTC.

This clonotype occurred many times. The chain is built from TRBV5-5 and TRBJ2-7; D is ambiguous. CDR3 size: 16 residues. V was shortened by 4 bases and J by 2 bases, with 19 bases between the two germline ends. Per the germline V gene, CDR1 is SGHKS and CDR2 is YYEKEE (reference sequence). Here the CDR3 DNA reads TGTGCCAGCAGCCCCGCCACTGGGATGGGGACCTACGAGCAGTACTTC. Translating it yields CASSPATGMGTYEQYF.